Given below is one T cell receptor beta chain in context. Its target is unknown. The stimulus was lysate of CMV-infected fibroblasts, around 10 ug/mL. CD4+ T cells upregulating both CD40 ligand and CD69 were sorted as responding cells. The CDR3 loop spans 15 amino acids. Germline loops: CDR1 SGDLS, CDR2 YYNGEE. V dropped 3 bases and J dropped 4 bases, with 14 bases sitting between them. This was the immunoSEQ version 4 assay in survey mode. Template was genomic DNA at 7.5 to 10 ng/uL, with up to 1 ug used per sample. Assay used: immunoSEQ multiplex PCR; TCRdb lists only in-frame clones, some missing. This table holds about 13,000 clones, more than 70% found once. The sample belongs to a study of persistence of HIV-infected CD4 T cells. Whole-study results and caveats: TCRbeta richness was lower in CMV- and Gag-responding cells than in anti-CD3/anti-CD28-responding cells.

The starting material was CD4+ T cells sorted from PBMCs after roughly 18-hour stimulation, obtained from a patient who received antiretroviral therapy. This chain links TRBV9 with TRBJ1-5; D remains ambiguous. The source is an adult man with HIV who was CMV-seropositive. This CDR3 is CASSAGEDDNQPQHF. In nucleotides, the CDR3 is TGTGCCAGCAGCGCCGGGGAGGACGATAATCAGCCCCAGCATTTT.